This T cell receptor beta chain was identified in a study of T-cell memory formation after mild COVID-19. Study-level results: Clonal second-wave expansions that peaked on day 37 had unconfirmed SARS-CoV-2 specificity.

TCRdb called the 5' RACE reads again in MiXCR, with one record for every CDR3 protein. The sample records 270,000 or so distinct CDR3 sequences, approximately 16% being singletons. Details on this clonotype: Antigen specificity is unknown.

This sequence originates from a man between 18 and 29 years old who had mild COVID-19 (a few samples of this study predate the infection). Cell type and time point are not known. The sample consisted of PBMCs or a T cell subset sorted from them (not recorded which).

The CDR3: CAWSAAGGWEAEAFF. In DNA, the CDR3 is TGTGCCTGGAGCGCTGCAGGGGGCTGGGAGGCTGAAGCTTTCTTT. This chain joins TRBV30 and TRBJ1-1; 8 nucleotides match TRBD1. The CDR3 extends over 15 amino acids. The junction had 12 bases not matched to a gene; V was cut back by 3 bases and J by 6 bases. Germline V gene data show CDR1 as GTSNPN and CDR2 as SVGIG (reference sequence).